The 29 T cell receptor beta chains reported below all come from one sample, sequenced in a study of molecular identifiers for immune sequencing clone quantification. TCRdb called the PCR reads again in MiXCR, with one record for every CDR3 protein. Of tens of thousands of distinct CDR3 sequences detected, less than 20% appear once; the ten largest clones hold less than 9%. Sequencing was performed on naive CD8+ T cells from blood, with Jurkat cell RNA spiked in. Sample subset: FACS-sorted CD8+CD4-CCR7+CD45RA+ naive T cells. These TCRs come from a human donor in good health. Some libraries in this study had Jurkat cell RNA spiked in.

The sample holds many counts of this clonotype. The CDR3 loop reads CASSLLVEGSADTQYF. Here the CDR3 DNA reads TGTGCCAGCAGCTTATTAGTGGAGGGCTCGGCAGATACGCAGTATTTT. This sequence joins TRBV7-9 and TRBJ2-3; weak D call: TRBD2 (6 bases). The CDR3 runs 16 residues. The germline V gene encodes CDR1 SEHNR and CDR2 FQNEAQ (reference sequence). Trimming shortened V by 2 bases and J by 4 bases, and 16 bases separated the two germline ends. The full variable domain, completed using reference TRBV7-9 and TRBJ2-3, is DTGVSQNPRHKITKRGQNVTFRCDPISEHNRLYWYRQTLGQGPEFLTYFQNEAQLEKSRLLSDRFSAERPKGSFSTLEIQRTEQGDSAMYLCASSLLVEGSADTQYFGPGTRLTVL.

Comments on this clonotype: A read error may be the cause here, since a much bigger clone is one base away. CDR3 in DNA: TGCGGTGCTAGAGATGGGCTCCGGGAGACCCAGTACTTC. Its translation is CGARDGLRETQYF. The rearrangement uses TRBV20-1 and TRBJ2-5, with unresolved D. There are 13 residues in the CDR3. Germline CDR1 DFQATT, CDR2 SNEGSKA (reference sequence).

This clonotype was seen a few times. The J gene is TRBJ1-5, the V gene TRBV12-3 or TRBV12-4; D is perhaps TRBD1 (6 bases). Trimming removed 5 bases from V and 2 bases from J, with 13 bases in between. This CDR3 spans 15 amino acids. The CDR3, as DNA: TGTGCCAGCAGTGCCGGGGACAATCGCAATCAGCCCCAGCATTTT. Its translation: CASSAGDNRNQPQHF.

The chain is built from TRBV7-8 and TRBJ2-7; either TRBD1 or TRBD2 may supply D (5 bases each). Per germline, CDR1 SGHVS and CDR2 FQNEAQ. The ends were cut back, 1 base at V and 3 bases at J, with 7 bases in the middle. The CDR3 totals 13 residues. This CDR3 reads CASSLGGNYEQYF. The CDR3 bases are TGTGCCAGCAGCTTAGGGGGGAACTACGAGCAGTACTTC. The full variable domain, in which reference TRBV7-8 and TRBJ2-7 provide the parts outside the CDR3, is GAGVSQSPRYKVAKRGQDVALRCDPISGHVSLFWYQQALGQGPEFLTYFQNEAQLDKSGLPSDRFFAERPEGSVSTLKIQRTQQEDSAVYLCASSLGGNYEQYFGPGTRLTVT.

The chain recombines TRBV19 with TRBJ2-1; the match to TRBD2 covers 11 bases. Germline CDR1 is LNHDA and CDR2 is SQIVND (reference sequence). Trimming at V came to 3 bases and at J to 8 bases, leaving 3 bases not matched to a gene. The CDR3 is 14 residues long. The CDR3 sequence: CASSITSGGHEQFF. Here the CDR3 DNA reads TGTGCCAGTAGTATTACTAGCGGGGGCCATGAGCAGTTCTTC.

This clonotype was detected many times. The CDR3 sequence: CASSLGSSGRYEQYF. CDR3 nucleotides: TGTGCCAGCAGTTTAGGGTCTAGCGGGCGCTACGAGCAGTACTTC. V and J are TRBV28 and TRBJ2-7, with 8 bases lining up with TRBD2. Per germline, CDR1 MDHEN and CDR2 SYDVKM. With V trimmed by 2 bases and J by 3 bases, 6 bases remained unmatched. The CDR3 has 15 residues.

This clonotype was picked up many times. The chain carries TRBV7-6 and TRBJ2-7; no clear D gene. The V end was cut by 1 base, the J end by 4 bases, with 8 bases between. The CDR3 runs 13 residues. Germline CDR1 and CDR2: SGHVS and FNYEAQ. The CDR3 coding sequence is TGTGCCAGCAGCTTAGAGAGTTGGTACGAGCAGTACTTC. Protein sequence: CASSLESWYEQYF.

Regarding this clonotype: A much larger clone lies a single base off, so this may be a read error. V gene TRBV28 combines with J gene TRBJ1-3, with 8 positions matching TRBD1. The V gene's germline CDR1 is MDHEN and CDR2 SYDVKM. The CDR3 has 15 amino acids. CDR3 sequence reads: CASGQGAGSGSTIYF. CDR3 nucleotide sequence: TGTGCCAGCGGTCAGGGGGCGGGCTCTGGAAGCACCATATATTTT.

This clonotype was counted ten times or more. V gene TRBV12-3 or TRBV12-4 combines with J gene TRBJ2-4; tentatively, D is TRBD2 (5 bases). This CDR3 spans 14 amino acids. Trimming removed 8 bases from V and 3 bases from J, with 14 bases in between. CDR3 sequence (DNA): TGTGCCAGCGGGATAGGGAGCGGCAAAAACATTCAGTACTTC. It specifies CASGIGSGKNIQYF.

Worth noting for this clonotype: At one boundary the junction diverges from the germline segment, which might be a read error. CDR3: CASSQISGGNYERYF. The CDR3 nucleotides are TGTGCCAGCAGCCAAATTAGCGGGGGGAACTACGAGCGGTACTTC. The V gene is TRBV16, the J gene TRBJ2-7; 10 bases are shared with TRBD2. The CDR3 has 15 residues. CDR1 and CDR2 from the germline V gene are KGHSY and FQNENV.

Many counts were recorded for this clonotype. The chain couples TRBV28 to TRBJ1-1; no definite D call. V shed 4 bases and J shed 0 bases, with 15 bases lying between them. The CDR3 loop spans 16 amino acids. Germline-derived CDR1 and CDR2 are MDHEN and SYDVKM. DNA of the CDR3: TGTGCCAGCAGTTACAGCGTCCGAGATTTGAACACTGAAGCTTTCTTT. It is translated as CASSYSVRDLNTEAFF.

This clonotype has at least ten counts. This CDR3 is CASRAGNQETQYF. CDR3 coding DNA: TGTGCCAGTAGGGCGGGAAACCAAGAGACCCAGTACTTC. The genes are TRBV19 and TRBJ2-5, with a weak D call TRBD2 (6 bases). This CDR3 has 13 residues. CDR1 is LNHDA, CDR2 SQIVND, per germline (reference sequence). The germline V and J ends were trimmed by 6 bases and 0 bases, with 8 bases remaining between them.

This clonotype was seen ten or more times. The chain uses TRBV15 and TRBJ1-3; D is unresolved. Trimming shortened V by 4 bases and J by 0 bases, and 10 bases separated the two germline ends. The germline gives CDR1 LNHNV, CDR2 YYDKDF (reference sequence). The CDR3 has 15 residues. This CDR3 reads CATSNWFTSGNTIYF. The CDR3 DNA follows: TGTGCCACCAGCAACTGGTTCACCTCTGGAAACACCATATATTTT. The full variable domain, with the rest looked up from reference TRBV15 and TRBJ1-3, is DAMVIQNPRYQVTQFGKPVTLSCSQTLNHNVMYWYQQKSSQAPKLLFHYYDKDFNNEADTPDNFQSRRPNTSFCFLDIRSPGLGDTAMYLCATSNWFTSGNTIYFGEGSWLTVV.

As for this clonotype: A clone one base away is much larger, so this may be a read error. This chain's CDR3 is CASSLLDGVHNEQSF. In nucleotides, the CDR3 is TGTGCCAGCAGTTTACTTGACGGGGTCCACAATGAGCAGTCCTTC. The rearrangement uses TRBV12-3 or TRBV12-4 and TRBJ2-1, with a possible D match to TRBD2 (5 bases). CDR3 size: 15 residues.

This clonotype has a count of ten or more. The rearrangement uses TRBV27 and TRBJ2-7, with D perhaps matching TRBD1 or TRBD2 (5 bases each). The CDR3 has 13 residues. The V end lost 2 bases, the J end lost 5 bases, and 10 bases lay between the germline ends. Germline V gives CDR1 MNHEY, CDR2 SMNVEV (reference sequence). The CDR3, as DNA: TGTGCCAGCAGTTTACTTGGGGACCACGAGCAGTACTTC. This sequence encodes CASSLLGDHEQYF.

This sequence joins TRBV28 and TRBJ2-7; 10 positions match TRBD2. Germline CDR1 is MDHEN and CDR2 is SYDVKM. The CDR3 has 15 amino acids. Germline trimming cut 6 bases from V and 1 base from J; bases unmatched to any gene: 6. The CDR3 is CASRRGLAVSYEQYF. CDR3 DNA: TGTGCCAGCAGAAGAGGACTAGCGGTGTCCTACGAGCAGTACTTC.

This clonotype was counted many times. The chain joins TRBV4-1 to TRBJ2-5, with TRBD2 matching 11 bases. The CDR3 is 20 residues long. The V segment lost 1 base and the J segment 5 bases; nucleotides outside the gene matches: 18. Germline V lookup: CDR1 MGHRA, CDR2 YSYEKL. CDR3 protein: CASSQGPPRTSGRLEETQYF. CDR3 DNA: TGCGCCAGCAGCCAAGGACCACCCCGCACTAGCGGGAGACTGGAGGAGACCCAGTACTTC.

CDR3 nucleotides: TGTGCCAGAACTAGCGATGTTGGGACCCAGTACTTC. It specifies CARTSDVGTQYF. V and J are TRBV2 and TRBJ2-5; 7 positions agree with TRBD2. The CDR3 runs 12 residues. Trimming cost V 9 bases and J 7 bases; bases outside gene matches: 8. Looked up from germline, CDR1 is SNHLY and CDR2 is FYNNEI.

This clonotype was detected ten times or more. For the CDR3, the DNA is TGCAGTGCTAGTTTAGTGGCCCCCAAAGAGACCCAGTACTTC. This sequence encodes CSASLVAPKETQYF. The chain is built from TRBV20-1 and TRBJ2-5, with D unclear. Between the trimmed V and J ends, which lost 3 bases and 3 bases, there was a span of 14 bases. Germline V lookup: CDR1 DFQATT, CDR2 SNEGSKA (reference sequence). This CDR3 comprises 14 residues.

This clonotype showed up many times. The chain employs TRBV7-6 and TRBJ2-7; D ambiguous. There are 11 residues in the CDR3. V lost 1 base and J lost 7, with 5 bases in between. Germline assignment: CDR1 SGHVS and CDR2 FNYEAQ. The CDR3 DNA reads TGTGCCAGCAGCTTAGGAGTGGAGCAGTACTTC. Translation gives CASSLGVEQYF.

On this clonotype itself: A much more abundant neighbour one base away suggests this may be a read error. J is TRBJ2-1 and V is TRBV6-5; the match to TRBD2 covers 16 bases. Germline V lookup: CDR1 MNHEY, CDR2 SVGAGI. The CDR3 spans 17 residues. V was pared by 0 bases and J by 8 bases, with 4 bases of the junction left unmatched. The CDR3 sequence is CASSYSEGTSGRDEQFF. As DNA, the CDR3 is TGTGCCAGCAGTTACTCGGAGGGGACTAGCGGGAGGGATGAGCAGTTCTTC.

The chain has TRBV5-6 and TRBJ2-7, with D perhaps assigned TRBD1 or TRBD2 (5 bases each). Per the germline V gene, CDR1 is SGHDT and CDR2 is YYEEEE. V was shortened by 0 bases and J by 2 bases, with 9 bases between the two germline ends. The CDR3 is 14 residues long. CDR3 DNA: TGTGCCAGCAGCTTGGACTGGGGGACCTACGAGCAGTACTTC. It encodes CASSLDWGTYEQYF. The whole variable domain, remainder taken from reference TRBV5-6 and TRBJ2-7, is DAGVTQSPTHLIKTRGQQVTLRCSPKSGHDTVSWYQQALGQGPQFIFQYYEEEERQRGNFPDRFSGHQFPNYSSELNVNALLLGDSALYLCASSLDWGTYEQYFGPGTRLTVT.

This clonotype is medium-sized within its sample. The chain is built from TRBV29-1 and TRBJ2-1, with D perhaps TRBD2 (5 bases). The CDR3 totals 13 residues. Trimming pared 3 bases from V and 4 bases from J, leaving 10 bases between. CDR1 is SQVTM and CDR2 is ANQGSEA in the germline V gene. CDR3 sequence reads: CSVDFGVYNEQFF. In nucleotides, the CDR3 is TGCAGCGTTGATTTCGGGGTTTACAATGAGCAGTTCTTC.

In this sample, this clonotype turned up many times. The rearrangement joins TRBV7-2 to TRBJ1-1; D ambiguous. CDR3 length equals 13 residues. V was trimmed by 5 bases and J by 2 bases, leaving 9 bases between them. Germline lookup yields CDR1 SGHTA and CDR2 FQGNSA. CDR3 loop: CASSLGSNTEAFF. In DNA, the CDR3 is TGTGCCAGCAGCCTCGGGTCCAACACTGAAGCTTTCTTT.

This chain uses TRBV6-1 with TRBJ1-2, with D possibly matching TRBD1 (6 bases). In germline, CDR1 is MNHNS, CDR2 SASEGT. Deletions cut 6 bases from V and 4 bases from J, with 15 bases between. This CDR3 contains 14 residues. CDR3 bases: TGTGCCAGCAGCCCTAGACAGGCCTTCTATGGCTACACCTTC. Protein product: CASSPRQAFYGYTF.

The table lists this clonotype with many counts. The junction departs from the called germline gene at one end, perhaps through a read error. The chain recombines TRBV20-1 with TRBJ2-7, with unresolved D. CDR3 size: 14 residues. Looked up from germline, CDR1 is DFQATT and CDR2 is SNEGSKA (reference sequence). The CDR3 here is CSAISQRSSYEQYF. The CDR3 nucleotides read TGCAGTGCTATCTCGCAGAGGAGCTCCTACGAACAGTACTTC.

Comment on this clonotype: One junction end does not reproduce the germline sequence, and a read error may be involved. The rearrangement joins TRBV29-1 to TRBJ2-2, with D possibly being TRBD1 (6 bases). There are 12 residues in the CDR3. Germline V CDR1 and CDR2: SQVTM, ANQGSEA. The CDR3, as DNA: TGCGGCGTTGTAGGGGGAACCGGGGAGCTGTTTTTT. Amino acid sequence: CGVVGGTGELFF.

Ten or more counts support this clonotype. The V call is TRBV2, the J call TRBJ1-2; D gene ambiguous. Germline-derived CDR1 and CDR2 are SNHLY and FYNNEI. Trimming left V 3 bases short and J 7 bases short, with 15 bases between. The CDR3 loop spans 14 amino acids. The CDR3 spells CASSDGLSIRGYTF. CDR3 sequence (DNA): TGTGCCAGCAGTGATGGGCTTTCCATTCGTGGCTACACCTTC. The full variable domain, its missing parts supplied by reference TRBV2 and TRBJ1-2, is EPEVTQTPSHQVTQMGQEVILRCVPISNHLYFYWYRQILGQKVEFLVSFYNNEISEKSEIFDDQFSVERPDGSNFTLKIRSTKLEDSAMYFCASSDGLSIRGYTFGSGTRLTVV.

This clonotype was counted at least ten times. This chain links TRBV7-9 with TRBJ2-5; unclear D gene. This CDR3 contains 14 residues. V was cut by 1 base and J by 2 bases, with 8 bases left in between. CDR1 and CDR2 from the germline V gene are SEHNR and FQNEAQ (reference sequence). In DNA, the CDR3 is TGTGCCAGCAGCTTAGTGTTGGGACAAGAGACCCAGTACTTC. It codes for CASSLVLGQETQYF. Together with reference TRBV7-9 and TRBJ2-5, the CDR3 gives the full variable domain: DTGVSQNPRHKITKRGQNVTFRCDPISEHNRLYWYRQTLGQGPEFLTYFQNEAQLEKSRLLSDRFSAERPKGSFSTLEIQRTEQGDSAMYLCASSLVLGQETQYFGPGTRLLVL.